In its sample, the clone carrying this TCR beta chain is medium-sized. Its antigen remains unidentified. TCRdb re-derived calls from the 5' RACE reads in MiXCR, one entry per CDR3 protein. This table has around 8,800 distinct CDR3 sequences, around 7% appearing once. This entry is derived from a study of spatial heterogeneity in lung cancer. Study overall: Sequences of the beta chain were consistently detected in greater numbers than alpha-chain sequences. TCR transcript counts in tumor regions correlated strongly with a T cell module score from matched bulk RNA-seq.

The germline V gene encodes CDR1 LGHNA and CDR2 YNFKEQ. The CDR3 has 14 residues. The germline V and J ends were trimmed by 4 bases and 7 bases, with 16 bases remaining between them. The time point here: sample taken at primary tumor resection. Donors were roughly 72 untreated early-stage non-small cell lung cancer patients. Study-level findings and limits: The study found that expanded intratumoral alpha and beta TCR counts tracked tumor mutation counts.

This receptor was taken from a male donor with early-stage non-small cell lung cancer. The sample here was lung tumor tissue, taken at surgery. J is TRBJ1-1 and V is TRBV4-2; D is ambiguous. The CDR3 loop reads CASSRNRGFGEAFF. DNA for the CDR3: TGTGCCAGCAGCCGAAATCGCGGGTTTGGTGAAGCTTTCTTT.